These 14 T cell receptor beta chains were sequenced from one sample in a study of blood T cell repertoires in COVID-19. TCRdb's table, derived via immunoSEQ multiplex PCR, lists solely in-frame clones and lacks some. The sample lists a few hundred thousand clones; roughly 87% were seen once. Sequenced input: PBMCs or T cells enriched from blood (not recorded which). The receptors here all came from a woman aged 25-40 years who had recovered from COVID-19.

This chain joins TRBV10-1 and TRBJ1-2; 11 bases are shared with TRBD1. CDR3 length equals 13 residues. Germline V gene sequence: CDR1 WNHNN, CDR2 SYGVQD (reference sequence). In DNA, the CDR3 is TGCGCGACCAATCCCGGGACAGGGGGTGGCTACACCTTC. Protein: CATNPGTGGGYTF.

The V call is TRBV19, the J call TRBJ1-1; 12 positions agree with TRBD1. The CDR3 consists of 16 residues. V dropped 4 bases and J dropped 1; count of bases not matched to a gene: 4. CDR1 and CDR2 from the germline V gene are LNHDA and SQIVND (reference sequence). The CDR3 nucleotides read TGTGCCAGTAGTAGAGGGACAGGGGGCCGGAACACTGAAGCTTTCTTT. It is translated as CASSRGTGGRNTEAFF.

The gene calls are TRBV19 and TRBJ2-1, with 7 positions matching TRBD1. There are 12 residues in the CDR3. Germline CDR1 is LNHDA and CDR2 is SQIVND (reference sequence). With V trimmed by 10 bases and J by 4 bases, 4 bases remained unmatched. Written as DNA, the CDR3 is TGTGCCAACCGGGACAGTTACAATGAGCAGTTCTTC. It specifies CANRDSYNEQFF.

DNA of the CDR3: TGTGCCAGCAGCCAAGCGAGTCAAAGCTCCTACGAGCAGTACTTC. This codes for CASSQASQSSYEQYF. The chain is built from TRBV4-2 and TRBJ2-7; D unclear. The length of the CDR3 is 15 residues. Per germline, CDR1 LGHNA and CDR2 YNFKEQ. V was cut by 1 base and J by 0 bases, with 10 bases left in between.

The chain uses TRBV5-1 and TRBJ2-6; TRBD1 matches 9 bases. Trimming took 3 bases from V and 4 from J; bases not matched to a gene: 11. The CDR3 is 18 residues long. Germline CDR1 and CDR2: SGHRS and YFSETQ. CDR3 amino acids: CASSSTPGQGSGANVLTF. The CDR3 coding sequence is TGCGCCAGCAGCTCGACCCCGGGACAGGGCTCCGGGGCCAACGTCCTGACTTTC. The whole variable domain, filled in from reference TRBV5-1 and TRBJ2-6, reads KAGVTQTPRYLIKTRGQQVTLSCSPISGHRSVSWYQQTPGQGLQFLFEYFSETQRNKGNFPGRFSGRQFSNSRSEMNVSTLELGDSALYLCASSSTPGQGSGANVLTFGAGSRLTVL.

This clone was observed a handful of times. This chain uses TRBV28 with TRBJ1-1; 8 positions match TRBD1. CDR3 length: 14 amino acids. Germline loops: CDR1 MDHEN, CDR2 SYDVKM. The ends lost 8 bases at V and 3 bases at J; junction bases unmatched: 8. The CDR3 loop reads CASGAGGAYTEAFF. The CDR3 DNA sequence: TGTGCCAGCGGCGCAGGGGGCGCTTACACTGAAGCTTTCTTT.

V usage is TRBV30 and J usage is TRBJ2-1; 9 positions match TRBD1. The V and J ends lost 1 base and 7 bases, in that order; junction bases with no gene match: 11. The CDR3 covers 16 residues. Germline assignment: CDR1 GTSNPN and CDR2 SVGIG (reference sequence). CDR3 in amino acids: CAWSDPRQGGPNEQFF. CDR3 DNA sequence: TGTGCCTGGAGTGACCCCCGACAGGGGGGACCGAATGAGCAGTTCTTC.

The V gene is TRBV28, the J gene TRBJ2-2; D is ambiguous. This CDR3 is built from 16 residues. Trimming cost V 1 base and J 4 bases, with 13 bases left between them. Germline lookup yields CDR1 MDHEN and CDR2 SYDVKM. The CDR3 loop reads CASSLLSRPTTGELFF. CDR3 sequence (DNA): TGTGCCAGCAGTTTATTGAGTCGCCCAACCACCGGGGAGCTGTTTTTT.

This chain links TRBV27 with TRBJ1-5, with no clear D. CDR3 length: 12 amino acids. V was cut by 4 bases and J by 9 bases, with 10 bases left in between. Germline V lookup: CDR1 MNHEY, CDR2 SMNVEV (reference sequence). The CDR3 loop reads CASSSTGRPQHF. For the CDR3, the DNA is TGTGCCAGCAGTTCGACCGGGAGGCCCCAGCATTTT.

The CDR3 here is CASSQTRRDRENYGYTF. DNA for the CDR3: TGTGCCAGCAGTCAAACCCGCAGGGACAGGGAGAACTATGGCTACACCTTC. The V call is TRBV7-9, the J call TRBJ1-2, with 9 nucleotides matching TRBD1. V dropped 6 bases and J dropped 2; count of bases not matched to a gene: 13. The CDR3 totals 17 residues. Germline V gene lookup returns CDR1 SEHNR and CDR2 FQNEAQ (reference sequence).

V gene TRBV5-1 combines with J gene TRBJ1-3; D is unresolved. This CDR3 comprises 13 residues. Between the trimmed V and J ends, which lost 3 bases and 0 bases, there was a span of 4 bases. Germline V gene sequence: CDR1 SGHRS, CDR2 YFSETQ. The CDR3 DNA is TGCGCCAGCAGCTATTACTCTGGAAACACCATATATTTT. Residues: CASSYYSGNTIYF.

This clone was observed once. The chain has TRBV4-2 and TRBJ2-5, with a possible D match to TRBD1 (6 bases). Germline lookup yields CDR1 LGHNA and CDR2 YNFKEQ. This CDR3 is 13 amino acids long. Between the trimmed V and J ends, which lost 11 bases and 5 bases, there was a span of 18 bases. The CDR3 DNA follows: TGTGCCGTAGCAGGGGAGCTAGGCGAGACCCAGTACTTC. This sequence encodes CAVAGELGETQYF.

The chain couples TRBV6-5 to TRBJ1-1; TRBD1 matches at 9 bases. The ends lost 4 bases at V and 4 bases at J; junction bases unmatched: 10. CDR1 and CDR2 from the germline V gene are MNHEY and SVGAGI. The CDR3 runs 16 residues. Here the CDR3 DNA reads TGTGCCAGCAGTTCGGGACAGGGAAGTTGGGCCACTGAAGCTTTCTTT. Translated: CASSSGQGSWATEAFF.

This chain links TRBV28 with TRBJ1-6; 7 nucleotides align to TRBD1. The junction had 14 bases not matched to a gene; V was cut back by 10 bases and J by 8 bases. Per germline, CDR1 MDHEN and CDR2 SYDVKM. The CDR3 consists of 15 residues. CDR3 region: CATKPRQGLHSPLHF. Here the CDR3 DNA reads TGTGCCACCAAACCTCGACAGGGCCTTCATTCACCCCTCCACTTT.